These 20 T cell receptor beta chains were all obtained from the same sample, sequenced in a study of shared clonotypes between healthy human individuals. Sequenced by immunoSEQ multiplex PCR; TCRdb stores in-frame clones only, minus some. The table records approximately 590,000 clones, 95% to 96% of them present only once. Naive-designated CD8 cells lacked CD45RO, were positively enriched for CCR7, and omitted terminally differentiated effector memory CD45RA+ cells. The source material was naive CD8+ T cells sorted from blood. These receptors were taken from a woman younger than 45 in good health.

V and J are TRBV19 and TRBJ2-1; 12 bases align to TRBD1. Germline CDR1 and CDR2: LNHDA and SQIVND (reference sequence). With 2 bases clipped from V and 7 bases from J, the junction kept 9 bases outside the gene matches. This CDR3 spans 17 amino acids. The CDR3 reads CASSISPGQGAFNEQFF. The CDR3 DNA reads as TGTGCCAGTAGTATATCGCCGGGACAGGGGGCTTTTAATGAGCAGTTCTTC.

The sample holds a few counts of this clone. The chain combines TRBV6-5 with TRBJ1-1; D unresolved. The V gene's germline CDR1 is MNHEY and CDR2 SVGAGI. CDR3 size: 13 residues. V lost 4 bases, J lost 1 base, and 7 bases lay in between. CDR3 DNA sequence: TGTGCCAGCAGTTTGACTGGGAACACTGAAGCTTTCTTT. This gives the protein CASSLTGNTEAFF.

The CDR3: CASSSRDRGQADTQYF. The CDR3 region has the DNA TGTGCCAGCAGTTCCCGGGACAGGGGGCAGGCAGATACGCAGTATTTT. The rearrangement joins TRBV2 to TRBJ2-3, with TRBD1 identical over 12 bases. Trimming took 5 bases from V and 4 from J; bases not matched to a gene: 7. The CDR3 is 16 amino acids. Germline assignment: CDR1 SNHLY and CDR2 FYNNEI.

This chain joins TRBV5-4 and TRBJ1-4, with 8 bases matching TRBD1. The CDR3 runs to 14 residues. The J segment lost 5 bases and the V segment lost 4 bases, leaving 4 bases of the junction unmatched. Looked up from germline, CDR1 is SGHNT and CDR2 is YYREEE (reference sequence). CDR3 residues: CASSPDRENEKLFF. The CDR3 DNA sequence: TGTGCCAGCAGCCCGGACAGGGAAAATGAAAAACTGTTTTTT.

This clone has only one observation. The V and J genes are TRBV7-2 and TRBJ1-5, with D hard to call. The length of the CDR3 is 16 residues. Germline V gives CDR1 SGHTA, CDR2 FQGNSA. V lost 5 bases, J lost 6 bases, and 20 bases lay in between. The CDR3 reads CASSPPAGAIGQPQHF. The CDR3, as DNA: TGTGCCAGCAGCCCGCCCGCAGGTGCCATAGGTCAGCCCCAGCATTTT.

Here the CDR3 reads CASSLYSANSPLHF. The CDR3 DNA sequence: TGTGCCAGCAGCTTGTACAGTGCCAATTCACCCCTCCACTTT. V is TRBV5-8 and J is TRBJ1-6; D is unresolved. Trimming shortened V by 1 base and J by 7 bases, and 9 bases separated the two germline ends. This CDR3 is 14 amino acids long. Germline V gene data show CDR1 as SGHTS and CDR2 as YDEGEE.

The chain couples TRBV2 to TRBJ2-5; 14 positions match TRBD2. Unmatched junction bases numbered 9, after V lost 3 bases and J lost 6 bases. Per the germline V gene, CDR1 is SNHLY and CDR2 is FYNNEI. This CDR3 comprises 17 residues. The chain's CDR3 is CASSDPKGTSGSKTQYF. CDR3 nucleotide sequence: TGTGCCAGCAGTGATCCGAAGGGGACTAGCGGGAGTAAGACCCAGTACTTC.

The chain carries TRBV28 and TRBJ1-2; no reliable D call. V shed 3 bases and J shed 4 bases, with 9 bases lying between them. Germline V lookup: CDR1 MDHEN, CDR2 SYDVKM. The CDR3 totals 13 residues. The CDR3 DNA is TGTGCCAGCAGTTTTGAGGATTCCTATGGCTACACCTTC. Protein product: CASSFEDSYGYTF.

The chain links TRBV12-5 to TRBJ2-1; TRBD2 aligns across 12 bases. This CDR3 comprises 20 residues. The germline V gene encodes CDR1 LGHNT and CDR2 FRNRAP. With 2 bases clipped from V and 0 bases from J, the junction kept 11 bases outside the gene matches. The CDR3 loop is CASGLPLAGGHSSSYNEQFF. The CDR3 bases are TGTGCTAGTGGTTTGCCCCTAGCGGGAGGGCACTCGAGCTCCTACAATGAGCAGTTCTTC. Complete variable domain (other parts from reference TRBV12-5 and TRBJ2-1): DARVTQTPRHKVTEMGQEVTMRCQPILGHNTVFWYRQTMMQGLELLAYFRNRAPLDDSGMPKDRFSAEMPDATLATLKIQPSEPRDSAVYFCASGLPLAGGHSSSYNEQFFGPGTRLTVL.

The rearrangement uses TRBV28 and TRBJ1-1; possible D gene TRBD1, 6 bases. V lost 5 bases and J 2 bases, leaving 15 bases between the germline ends. Per germline, CDR1 MDHEN and CDR2 SYDVKM. This CDR3 spans 15 amino acids. The CDR3 nucleotides read TGTGCCAGCAGTCTCCTCCGGGACATCAACACTGAAGCTTTCTTT. Translation gives CASSLLRDINTEAFF. The full variable domain, with the rest looked up from reference TRBV28 and TRBJ1-1, is DVKVTQSSRYLVKRTGEKVFLECVQDMDHENMFWYRQDPGLGLRLIYFSYDVKMKEKGDIPEGYSVSREKKERFSLILESASTNQTSMYLCASSLLRDINTEAFFGQGTRLTVV.

This chain joins TRBV27 and TRBJ2-7; 8 nucleotides match TRBD1. V was clipped by 6 bases and J by 1 base; unmatched bases: 11. Germline CDR1 and CDR2: MNHEY and SMNVEV (reference sequence). The CDR3 loop spans 16 amino acids. The DNA of the CDR3 is TGTGCCAGCAGAATAACCATAGGACAGGGTTCCTACGAGCAGTACTTC. Protein sequence: CASRITIGQGSYEQYF.

This clone has a single count. V usage is TRBV29-1 and J usage is TRBJ2-2; a weak D match, TRBD1 (6 bases). From germline, CDR1 is SQVTM and CDR2 ANQGSEA. This CDR3 contains 12 residues. V dropped 5 bases and J dropped 3 bases, with 7 bases sitting between them. CDR3 in amino acids: CSVRTDTGELFF. The CDR3 DNA is TGCAGCGTTCGGACAGACACCGGGGAGCTGTTTTTT.

The chain carries TRBV5-1 and TRBJ2-3; either TRBD1 or TRBD2 may fit D (5 bases each). CDR3 size: 15 residues. Germline CDR1 reads SGHRS; CDR2 reads YFSETQ. Between the trimmed V and J ends, which lost 4 bases and 4 bases, there was a span of 16 bases. Written as DNA, the CDR3 is TGCGCCAGCAGCCTGGGGGAGAGGCGGGCAGATACGCAGTATTTT. It encodes CASSLGERRADTQYF.

This rearrangement joins TRBV7-8 to TRBJ1-5; D remains ambiguous. Germline V CDR1 and CDR2: SGHVS, FQNEAQ. This CDR3 has 16 residues. The V gene lost 2 bases and the J gene lost 0 bases, with 11 bases spanning the gap. CDR3 nucleotide sequence: TGTGCCAGCAGCTTACGTCCGGGAGATAGCAATCAGCCCCAGCATTTT. Its protein product is CASSLRPGDSNQPQHF.

The V and J genes are TRBV7-2 and TRBJ2-5; 9 bases are a match to TRBD2. Germline CDR1 is SGHTA and CDR2 is FQGNSA. V lost 2 bases and J lost 1; bases outside the gene matches: 5. The CDR3 length is 16 residues. The CDR3 sequence is CASSLWAGGVQETQYF. DNA of the CDR3: TGTGCCAGCAGCTTATGGGCGGGAGGGGTCCAAGAGACCCAGTACTTC.

This sequence joins TRBV7-9 and TRBJ1-2; the D gene is possibly TRBD1 (5 bases). This CDR3 has 17 amino acids. Germline V gives CDR1 SEHNR, CDR2 FQNEAQ (reference sequence). Trimming left V 4 bases short and J 8 bases short, with 26 bases between. CDR3 sequence reads: CASSSPLWGDGERGYTF. The CDR3 bases are TGTGCCAGCAGCTCCCCCCTGTGGGGGGACGGGGAGAGGGGCTACACCTTC.

This chain joins TRBV25-1 and TRBJ1-4; no firm D call. V was pared by 4 bases and J by 7 bases, with 10 bases between. Germline CDR1 and CDR2: MGHDK and SYGVNS. This CDR3 comprises 13 residues. In DNA, the CDR3 is TGTGCCAGCAGTGTTGGCCTGCGTGAAAAACTGTTTTTT. Translation: CASSVGLREKLFF.

With regard to this clone: Its ends do not fully match the called genes, so a read error is possible. This rearrangement joins TRBV9 to TRBJ2-5, with D hard to call. CDR1 and CDR2 (germline): SGDLS, YYNGEE. CDR3 length: 14 residues. This CDR3 reads CASSVAGDQETQYF. DNA of the CDR3: TGTGCCAGCAGCGTAGCTGGAGACCAGGAGACCCAGTACTTC.

The gene calls are TRBV10-1 and TRBJ2-7, with D hard to call. The CDR3 is 13 amino acids. V lost 6 bases and J 1 base, leaving 10 bases between the germline ends. CDR1 is WNHNN, CDR2 SYGVQD, per germline (reference sequence). CDR3 in amino acids: CASSPGPSYEQYF. The CDR3 nucleotides read TGCGCCAGCAGCCCGGGTCCTTCCTACGAGCAGTACTTC.

The genes are TRBV5-1 and TRBJ2-5, with 10 nucleotides matching TRBD2. The J call may be incorrect, as the DNA end agrees better with TRBJ2-7. CDR1 and CDR2 from the germline V gene are SGHRS and YFSETQ. This CDR3 region has 15 residues. The CDR3 DNA follows: TGCGCCAGTTCCCTAGCGGGAGCCAGTACCTACGAGCAGTACTTC. Its translation: CASSLAGASTYEQYF.